Described below is a single T cell receptor (beta chain) sequence and its context. TCRdb's copy holds only in-frame clones and misses some; the assay was immunoSEQ multiplex PCR. The table has some 250,000 clones, 86% seen once. This sample was included in a study of blood T cell repertoires in COVID-19. Background on the study: COVID-19 samples, acute and convalescent, were from the United States, Italy and Spain. T cells, B-cell-depleted T cells, or PBMCs supplied cDNA or gDNA.

The receptor comes from a man in his thirties or forties who had recovered from COVID-19. Source material: peripheral blood.

In nucleotides, the CDR3 is TGCGCCAGCAGCTTGCAAGGTGGGGACAGAGGCTCCTACGAGCAGTACTTC. Translating it yields CASSLQGGDRGSYEQYF. The chain carries TRBV5-1 and TRBJ2-7; 7 bases map to TRBD1. V dropped 1 base and J dropped 0; count of bases not matched to a gene: 10. Germline CDR1 is SGHRS and CDR2 is YFSETQ. There are 17 residues in the CDR3.